What follows are 12 T cell receptor beta chains derived from one specimen sequenced in a study of CD8+CD57+ T cells in acquired aplastic anemia. Both TCR beta VDJ combination and CDR3 sequence profiling were carried out. Genomic DNA was the template for this profiling. MiXCR, run by TCRdb on the reads, gives a single entry per CDR3 protein. The data contain some 210,000 distinct CDR3 sequences, over 60% of them singletons. Sequences were obtained from sorted CD4+, CD8+, or CD8+CD57+ T cells (not recorded which) from PBMCs. These receptors were taken from a human donor in good health.

With regard to this clonotype: Sequence at one end of the junction differs from germline and may be a read error. The V gene is TRBV9, the J gene TRBJ1-3; D unresolved. CDR1 SGDLS and CDR2 YYNGEE come from the germline V gene. The length of the CDR3 is 15 residues. In DNA form, the CDR3 reads TGTGCCAGCAGCGTAGAGCGGTACTCTGGAAACACCATACATTTT. It is translated as CASSVERYSGNTIHF.

The chain employs TRBV7-9 and TRBJ1-5, with D possibly being TRBD1 (6 bases). The CDR3 covers 19 residues. Germline V lookup: CDR1 SEHNR, CDR2 FQNEAQ (reference sequence). In nucleotides, the CDR3 is TGTGCGACCCGCTGGGGGCCCGACTACACAAACAGGGAAGCGGAGCCCCAGCATTTT. This translates into CATRWGPDYTNREAEPQHF.

V is TRBV2 and J is TRBJ2-7; 7 positions match TRBD1. This CDR3 spans 15 amino acids. Germline CDR1 and CDR2: SNHLY and FYNNEI. The V gene end was trimmed by 6 bases and the J gene end by 2 bases; junction bases not matched to a gene: 10. CDR3 coding DNA: TGTGCCAGCAGACCCGAGGGGGCCCTACCCTACGAGCAGTACTTC. The encoded protein is CASRPEGALPYEQYF.

The chain links TRBV20-1 to TRBJ2-1, with 8 bases aligning to TRBD2. From germline, CDR1 is DFQATT and CDR2 SNEGSKA (reference sequence). Germline trimming cut 5 bases from V and 9 bases from J; bases unmatched to any gene: 15. The CDR3 length is 15 residues. CDR3 DNA: TGCAGTGCTCAAAGGACCGGGACTAGTCGTCTTGAGCAGTTCTTC. As protein: CSAQRTGTSRLEQFF.

Of note for this clonotype: The CDR3 does not close with the conserved phenylalanine or tryptophan, likely indicating a read error. The chain carries TRBV2 and TRBJ2-7, with 7 bases identical to TRBD2. V was clipped by 2 bases and J by 2 bases; unmatched bases: 6. CDR3 size: 15 residues. CDR1 and CDR2 from the germline V gene are SNHLY and FYNNEI. This chain's CDR3 is CASSEMGGTTYEQYL. The CDR3 nucleotides are TGTGCCAGCAGTGAAATGGGGGGGACCACCTACGAGCAGTACCTC.

In DNA form, the CDR3 reads TGTGCCAGCAGTCCTAGCGGGAGGGGGGAGACCCAGTACTTC. Translating it yields CASSPSGRGETQYF. The chain uses TRBV12-3 or TRBV12-4 and TRBJ2-5, with TRBD2 identical over 12 bases. V lost 5 bases, J lost 5 bases, and 3 bases stayed unmatched. The length of the CDR3 is 14 residues.

The chain couples TRBV25-1 to TRBJ2-1; 8 bases match TRBD1. This CDR3 is 12 amino acids long. CDR1 MGHDK and CDR2 SYGVNS come from the germline V gene. V dropped 7 bases and J dropped 9; count of bases not matched to a gene: 5. Here the CDR3 reads CASIPDRGEQFF. The CDR3 DNA reads as TGTGCCAGCATTCCTGACAGGGGTGAGCAGTTCTTC.

A note on this clonotype: No conserved phenylalanine or tryptophan ends this CDR3, so it is likely a read error. The DNA is left out, because the CDR3 cannot be placed on it with certainty; the CDR3 is given as TCRdb lists it. The V and J genes are TRBV9 and TRBJ2-1. The germline V gene encodes CDR1 SGDLS and CDR2 YYNGEE. The CDR3 is 14 residues long, ends included. CDR3 residues: CASSPQRIYNEQTL.

This clonotype was observed many times. The rearrangement links TRBV11-2 to TRBJ2-7; D is uncertain. Deletions cut 4 bases from V and 3 bases from J, with 16 bases between. CDR3 size: 15 residues. CDR1 is SGHAT, CDR2 FQNNGV, per germline. The CDR3: CASSYELSTIYEQYF. As DNA, the CDR3 is TGTGCCAGCAGCTACGAGTTGAGCACGATCTACGAGCAGTACTTC. Drawing the rest from reference TRBV11-2 and TRBJ2-7, the complete variable domain is EAGVAQSPRYKIIEKRQSVAFWCNPISGHATLYWYQQILGQGPKLLIQFQNNGVVDDSQLPKDRFSAERLKGVDSTLKIQPAKLEDSAVYLCASSYELSTIYEQYFGPGTRLTVT.

V and J are TRBV27 and TRBJ2-2, with TRBD2 matching 8 bases. This CDR3 spans 16 amino acids. V was pared by 5 bases and J by 2 bases, with 7 bases of the junction left unmatched. Germline CDR1 MNHEY, CDR2 SMNVEV (reference sequence). The CDR3 protein is CASSLRLARNTGELFF. Written as DNA, the CDR3 is TGTGCCAGCAGTCTCAGACTAGCGAGAAACACCGGGGAGCTGTTTTTT.

This clonotype has a single count. The rearrangement links TRBV20-1 to TRBJ2-3; 7 bases agree with TRBD2. The CDR3 spans 12 residues. Germline V gene lookup returns CDR1 DFQATT and CDR2 SNEGSKA (reference sequence). The CDR3 here is CTRAGKGDTQYF. The CDR3 bases are TGCACTAGAGCGGGAAAGGGCGATACGCAGTATTTT.

The CDR3 DNA sequence: TGTGCCTCACAATCCAGGGCTAGGGGGGCAACCTCACCCCTCCACTTT. This encodes CASQSRARGATSPLHF. The chain is built from TRBV15 and TRBJ1-6; maybe TRBD1 (6 bases). The germline gives CDR1 LNHNV, CDR2 YYDKDF (reference sequence). This CDR3 has 16 residues. V was shortened by 11 bases and J by 10 bases, with 27 bases between the two germline ends.